This is a list of T cell receptor beta chains from one sample in a study of human T cells and chemical hapten exposure. TCRdb analysed the RACE reads with MiXCR anew, one entry per CDR3 protein. Of about 270,000 distinct CDR3 sequences listed, 7.5% to 9% are singletons. The material was whole blood, obtained in connection with sensitization to the hapten diphenylcyclopropenone (DPC). The receptors come from a man between 18 and 35 years old with alopecia areata. Some clones in this sample may be carry-over from other donors' samples. Both conserved end residues are part of each CDR3. The order of the fields is clone size, D gene, V gene, J gene, CDR3 DNA, CDR3 protein. D genes are given only for firm matches. Part of the rows lack a size; the others show once, few, many or a class for expanded clones.

>few|-|TRBV7-2|TRBJ2-1
TGTGCCAGCAGATCAAACAATGAGCAGTTCTTC
CASRSNNEQFF
>few|-|TRBV6-6|TRBJ2-6
TGTGCCAGCAGTTACGAAGTTAGGGGGGCCAACGTCCTGACTTTC
CASSYEVRGANVLTF
>-|TRBD2|TRBV12-3/TRBV12-4|TRBJ2-7
TGTGCCAGCAGTCGAAGCGGGGGGGCTCGCGAGCAGTACTTC
CASSRSGGAREQYF
>many|-|TRBV5-1|TRBJ2-5
TGCGCCAGCAGCTTGGAGCGGCATACAGGGTACCAAGAGACCCAGTACTTC
CASSLERHTGYQETQYF
>many|TRBD1|TRBV7-2|TRBJ2-1
TGTGCCAGCAATCCTACCGGGACAGGGGGTATCCAGTTCTTC
CASNPTGTGGIQFF
>many|-|TRBV15|TRBJ2-3
TGTGCCACCAGCGGAACAGGGCCCCCTTCCCCAGATACGCAGTATTTT
CATSGTGPPSPDTQYF
>-|-|TRBV7-9|TRBJ1-2
TGTGCCAGCAGCTCGACAGTGAACTATGGCTACACCTTC
CASSSTVNYGYTF
>many|-|TRBV6-2/TRBV6-3|TRBJ2-1
TGTGCCAGCAGCCCCGGGTATGTCGGGCAGTTCTTC
CASSPGYVGQFF
>-|-|TRBV6-5|TRBJ2-3
TGTGCCAGCAGTTACTCGTCGACTTCCCGGCGGACAGATACGCAGTATTTT
CASSYSSTSRRTDTQYF
>many|-|TRBV5-1|TRBJ2-5
TGCGCCAGCAGCTTGGAGGCAGAAGAGACCCAGTACTTC
CASSLEAEETQYF
>many|-|TRBV6-1|TRBJ1-2
TGTGCCAGCAGTGAAGCTGGGGTTGGCTACACCTTC
CASSEAGVGYTF
>few|-|TRBV28|TRBJ1-1
TGTGCCAGCAGTTTAATCGGGCGCAGGCTCGAATCTGAAGCTTTCTTT
CASSLIGRRLESEAFF
>-|-|TRBV10-3|TRBJ1-2
TGTGCCATCAGTGAATCCCTAAGTGCCTATGGCTACACCTTC
CAISESLSAYGYTF
>-|-|TRBV12-3/TRBV12-4|TRBJ1-1
TGTGCCAGCACCTGGGGTACTGAAGCTTTCTTT
CASTWGTEAFF
>-|-|TRBV20-1|TRBJ2-4
TGCAGTGCTAGAAAGGGACGCGACATTCAGTACTTC
CSARKGRDIQYF
>-|-|TRBV27|TRBJ1-1
TGTGCCAGCAGTTTAAGGCGGGGATCGGAGAACACTGAAGCTTTCTTT
CASSLRRGSENTEAFF
>many|-|TRBV6-5|TRBJ2-4
TGTGCCAGCAGACAAGAGATGACTCAGGGGGGTAGATTGAACTTC
CASRQEMTQGGRLNF
>-|-|TRBV5-1|TRBJ2-1
TGCGCCAGCAGCGCCCTGACAGTGTACAATGAGCAGTTCTTC
CASSALTVYNEQFF
>many|TRBD1|TRBV5-1|TRBJ2-1
TGCGCCAGCAGCTTTCTTCCGGGACAGGGTGACAATGAGCAGTTCTTC
CASSFLPGQGDNEQFF
>few|-|TRBV6-6|TRBJ2-3
TGTGCCAGCAGTTACAGTCAGACGTTTAGCACAGATACGCAGTATTTT
CASSYSQTFSTDTQYF
>few|-|TRBV27|TRBJ1-1
TGTGCCAGCAGTTTATCGATCGCCCAGGGAGGCGGAGCGAACACTGAAGCTTTCTTT
CASSLSIAQGGGANTEAFF
>-|TRBD2|TRBV7-2|TRBJ2-1
TGTGCCAGCAGCTTAGGAGGACTAGCGGGGGGCGGTGAGCAGTTCTTC
CASSLGGLAGGGEQFF
>-|TRBD1|TRBV6-5|TRBJ1-6
TGTGCCAGCAGCCCCGGGACAGGGTATCGCGCTTCACCCCTCCACTTT
CASSPGTGYRASPLHF
>few|-|TRBV24-1|TRBJ1-5
TGTGCCACCAGTGACCTCCTTGGGCCCCAGCATTTT
CATSDLLGPQHF
>few|TRBD1|TRBV10-3|TRBJ1-2
TGTGCCACAACTCGACAGGGAGAGGACTATGGCTACACCTTC
CATTRQGEDYGYTF
>few|-|TRBV7-9|TRBJ2-5
TGTGCCAGCAGCCCCCCACCGGGACTGCTACAAGAGACCCAGTACTTC
CASSPPPGLLQETQYF
>many|-|TRBV10-3|TRBJ2-3
TGTGCCATCAGGACCGAAGATACGCAGTATTTT
CAIRTEDTQYF
>few|-|TRBV10-3|TRBJ1-2
TGTGCCATGACTGGCAACAATTCACCTTATGGCTACACCTTC
CAMTGNNSPYGYTF
>-|-|TRBV4-1|TRBJ2-3
TGCGCCAGCAGCCAAGAGCTAACTGCGGCAGATACGCAGTATTTT
CASSQELTAADTQYF
>-|-|TRBV20-1|TRBJ1-5
TGCAGTGCGACTAGCAATCAGCCCCAGCATTTT
CSATSNQPQHF
>-|-|TRBV20-1|TRBJ1-1
TGCAGTCCCACGGCGGGGAACTCTGAAGCTTTCTTT
CSPTAGNSEAFF
>few|-|TRBV7-9|TRBJ1-5
TGTGCCAGCAGCTTCGACGGAATCAATCAGCCCCAGCATTTT
CASSFDGINQPQHF
>-|-|TRBV19|TRBJ1-1
TGTGCCAGTAGGTTCGTGGGGGGGAACACTGAAGCTTTCTTT
CASRFVGGNTEAFF
>many|-|TRBV4-3|TRBJ2-6
TGCGCCAGCAGCCCGGGACCGAACCGGGCCGGGGCCAACGTCCTGACTTTC
CASSPGPNRAGANVLTF
>few|-|TRBV5-5|TRBJ1-1
TGTGCCAGCAGCTTATACGGGGGGAGGTCGAACACTGAAGCTTTCTTT
CASSLYGGRSNTEAFF
>many|-|TRBV6-2/TRBV6-3|TRBJ1-1
TGTGCCAGCGTCAACCAGGAGGGGACTGAAGCTTTCTTT
CASVNQEGTEAFF
>-|-|TRBV20-1|TRBJ2-3
TGCAGTGCTAGTGTCAGGGGTCGAGATACGCAGTATTTT
CSASVRGRDTQYF
>few|TRBD1|TRBV10-1|TRBJ2-5
TGCGCCAGCAGTGACCGCGGACAGGGGGAGGAAGAGACCCAGTACTTC
CASSDRGQGEEETQYF
>many|-|TRBV20-1|TRBJ2-3
TGCAGTGCTGAGAGTGCTAGCACAGATACGCAGTATTTT
CSAESASTDTQYF
>few|-|TRBV6-2/TRBV6-3|TRBJ2-5
TGTGCCAGCAGTTACCCCGTCCAAGAGACCCAGTACTTC
CASSYPVQETQYF
>many|-|TRBV20-1|TRBJ1-5
TGCAGTGCTAGCGTTACAAGGGTACACAATCAGCCCCAGCATTTT
CSASVTRVHNQPQHF
>few|-|TRBV5-5|TRBJ1-5
TGTGCCAGCAGCTCCGACAATAGCAATCAGCCCCAGCATTTT
CASSSDNSNQPQHF
>-|TRBD1|TRBV6-2/TRBV6-3|TRBJ1-5
TGTGCCAGCAGTTACAATAGGGGGCTTCAGCCCCAGCATTTT
CASSYNRGLQPQHF
>many|TRBD1|TRBV20-1|TRBJ1-2
TGCAGTGCTCCGGGCCCCCAAGACAGGGGTTACTATGGCTACACCTTC
CSAPGPQDRGYYGYTF
>many|-|TRBV7-6|TRBJ2-5
TGTGCCAGCAGCTTGTTCCCCCCGACGACAGTAAGCGAGACCCAGTACTTC
CASSLFPPTTVSETQYF
>few|-|TRBV6-2/TRBV6-3|TRBJ2-7
TGTGCCAGCAGTCCATTCGACAGCCCAGGGTCCTACGAGCAGTACTTC
CASSPFDSPGSYEQYF
>few|TRBD1|TRBV6-1|TRBJ1-1
TGTGCCAGCAAACCTTTACGGGACAGCAGCTACACTGAAGCTTTCTTT
CASKPLRDSSYTEAFF
>once|-|TRBV27|TRBJ1-5
TGTGCCAGCAGTTCAATGGCAACATCTGTGCGGCAGCCCCAGCATTTT
CASSSMATSVRQPQHF
>-|TRBD2|TRBV7-6|TRBJ2-3
TGTGCCAGCAGCTTCCGCGGGGGGCAGGATACGCAGTATTTT
CASSFRGGQDTQYF
>-|-|TRBV2|TRBJ1-5
TGTGCCAGCAGTCCGGGAAATTGGGCTCAGCCCCAGCATTTT
CASSPGNWAQPQHF
>-|TRBD1|TRBV12-3/TRBV12-4|TRBJ1-4
TGTGCCAGCAGTAGAAGGACAGGGATTAATGAAAAACTGTTTTTT
CASSRRTGINEKLFF